This is a list of T cell receptor beta chains from one sample in a study of T cell changes during pregnancy in multiple sclerosis. Assay used: immunoSEQ multiplex PCR; TCRdb lists only in-frame clones, some missing. The table includes tens of thousands of clones, roughly 91% detected once. The material sequenced was peripheral blood, taken after pregnancy. Receptor source: a female donor in good health, enrolled as a control in a pregnancy study. The CDR3 runs from the conserved cysteine through the conserved F or W. The order of the fields is D gene, J gene, clone size, V gene, CDR3 protein, CDR3 DNA. A D gene is named only where the DNA matches it firmly. Clone size is shown for a subset of rows, as once, few, many or a class of expanded clone.

>-|TRBJ1-5|-|TRBV19
CASRRGNQPQHF
TGTGCCAGTAGAAGAGGGAATCAGCCCCAGCATTTT
>TRBD1|TRBJ1-6|-|TRBV5-1
CASSLEGQASSYNSPLHF
TGCGCCAGCAGCTTGGAGGGACAGGCGAGCTCCTATAATTCACCCCTCCACTTT
>-|TRBJ1-6|once|TRBV6-5
CASGSGAYNSPLHF
TGTGCCAGCGGATCAGGGGCTTATAATTCACCCCTCCACTTT
>TRBD1|TRBJ1-6|-|TRBV5-5
CASSLGTGLRNSPLHF
TGTGCCAGCAGCTTAGGGACAGGGTTGAGAAATTCACCCCTCCACTTT
>TRBD1|TRBJ2-1|-|TRBV4-3
CASSQEDQGAPYNEQFF
TGCGCCAGCAGCCAAGAGGATCAGGGGGCACCCTACAATGAGCAGTTCTTC
>TRBD1|TRBJ1-3|-|TRBV19
CASRKQGARSGNTIYF
TGTGCCAGTAGGAAACAGGGGGCACGCTCTGGAAACACCATATATTTT
>-|TRBJ2-2|-|TRBV9
CASSASRQVYGELFF
TGTGCCAGCAGCGCTTCGAGACAGGTTTACGGGGAGCTGTTTTTT
>-|TRBJ1-1|-|TRBV18
CASSRDSLTFMNTEAFF
TGTGCCAGCTCACGAGACAGTTTAACATTTATGAACACTGAAGCTTTCTTT
>-|TRBJ1-6|-|TRBV10-3
CAISDEPNSPLHF
TGTGCCATCAGTGACGAGCCTAATTCACCCCTCCACTTT
>TRBD2|TRBJ2-3|-|TRBV9
CASSVGVGGATDTQYF
TGTGCCAGCAGCGTAGGGGTCGGGGGGGCCACAGATACGCAGTATTTT
>-|TRBJ1-5|once|TRBV7-2
CASSLTLASYNQPQHF
TGTGCCAGCAGCTTAACGCTGGCCAGTTACAATCAGCCCCAGCATTTT
>-|TRBJ2-7|-|TRBV30
CAWGQQYEQYF
TGTGCCTGGGGACAGCAATACGAGCAGTACTTC
>-|TRBJ2-3|-|TRBV18
CASSPRQGTDTQYF
TGTGCCAGCTCACCACGGCAGGGCACAGATACGCAGTATTTT
>-|TRBJ1-1|-|TRBV7-3
CASSLSGKTEAFF
TGTGCCAGCAGCCTTTCAGGGAAGACTGAAGCTTTCTTT
>TRBD1|TRBJ1-2|-|TRBV18
CASSPLGQGNSNYGYTF
TGTGCCAGCTCACCCCTAGGACAGGGAAATTCTAACTATGGCTACACCTTC
>TRBD1|TRBJ1-2|-|TRBV7-2
CASSLLRTGMDGYTF
TGTGCCAGCAGCTTATTAAGGACAGGGATGGATGGCTACACCTTC
>-|TRBJ1-3|-|TRBV7-3
CASSFDMGNTIYF
TGTGCCAGCAGCTTCGACATGGGAAACACCATATATTTT
>TRBD1|TRBJ1-4|-|TRBV5-4
CASSVTGGEEKLFF
TGTGCCAGCAGCGTGACAGGGGGCGAAGAAAAACTGTTTTTT
>TRBD2|TRBJ2-5|once|TRBV7-2
CASSLAIGLAEITYQETQYF
TGTGCCAGCAGCTTAGCTATAGGGCTAGCGGAAATTACGTACCAAGAGACCCAGTACTTC
>TRBD1|TRBJ1-1|-|TRBV5-8
CASSSRRRGPSSEAFF
TGTGCCAGCAGCTCCCGGCGTAGGGGGCCTAGTAGTGAAGCTTTCTTT
>-|TRBJ1-4|-|TRBV27
CASSLIATNEKLFF
TGTGCCAGCAGTTTGATAGCAACTAATGAAAAACTGTTTTTT
>-|TRBJ1-3|-|TRBV6-6
CASSPSGGGSGNTIYF
TGTGCCAGCAGTCCATCGGGGGGGGGCTCTGGAAACACCATATATTTT
>-|TRBJ2-3|-|TRBV7-2
CASSLGQGGDTQYF
TGTGCCAGCAGCTTAGGTCAGGGTGGAGATACGCAGTATTTT
>-|TRBJ2-5|-|TRBV2
CASFAGALYPQETQYF
TGTGCCAGCTTTGCAGGGGCGCTGTATCCCCAAGAGACCCAGTACTTC
>-|TRBJ2-7|once|TRBV7-9
CASSYNRDNYEQYF
TGTGCCAGCAGTTATAACCGGGACAACTACGAGCAGTACTTC
>-|TRBJ2-5|-|TRBV4-2
CASSHPGQQETQYF
TGTGCCAGCAGCCATCCCGGACAGCAAGAGACCCAGTACTTC
>TRBD1|TRBJ1-4|few|TRBV30
CAWSLDRGEKLFF
TGTGCCTGGTCCCTGGACAGGGGTGAAAAACTGTTTTTT
>-|TRBJ1-5|-|TRBV30
CAWSGRVDQPQHF
TGTGCCTGGAGCGGCAGGGTGGATCAGCCCCAGCATTTT
>-|TRBJ1-1|-|TRBV18
CASSPRTWGNTEAFF
TGTGCCAGCTCACCACGGACATGGGGTAACACTGAAGCTTTCTTT